A selection of T cell receptor beta chains follows, all from one sample in a study of long-term antiretroviral therapy in people with HIV. Only in-frame clones appear in the TCRdb table, and some are missing; sequencing was by immunoSEQ multiplex PCR. The sample yields 25,000 to 30,000 clones, approximately 90% seen once. Sequenced here: unsorted PBMCs, sampled 1.8 years after starting antiretroviral therapy. Receptors were obtained from a woman aged 18-29 years with HIV. Both conserved end residues are part of each CDR3. D genes are given only for firm matches. Not every row has a clone size; where given, it reads once, few, many or a size class.

D gene: .
V gene: TRBV5-4
clone size: .
J gene: TRBJ2-2
CDR3 protein: CASTWRNTGELFF
CDR3 DNA: TGTGCCAGCACCTGGAGGAACACCGGGGAGCTGTTTTTT

D gene: .
V gene: TRBV1
clone size: .
J gene: TRBJ2-1
CDR3 protein: CTSSPHGAGGRNRDNEQFF
CDR3 DNA: TGCACCAGCAGCCCGCATGGGGCGGGAGGCCGCAACCGCGACAATGAGCAGTTCTTC

D gene: .
V gene: TRBV7-2
clone size: .
J gene: TRBJ2-5
CDR3 protein: CASSSTGSQETQYF
CDR3 DNA: TGTGCCAGCAGCTCGACAGGCTCACAAGAGACCCAGTACTTC

D gene: .
V gene: TRBV4-1
clone size: once
J gene: TRBJ1-2
CDR3 protein: CASSQTGGGSFSYGYTF
CDR3 DNA: TGCGCCAGCAGCCAGACCGGGGGCGGTTCGTTCAGCTATGGCTACACCTTC

D gene: TRBD1
V gene: TRBV9
clone size: .
J gene: TRBJ2-5
CDR3 protein: CASSVDGGQLRAQYF
CDR3 DNA: TGTGCCAGCAGCGTAGATGGGGGACAGCTTCGGGCCCAGTACTTC

D gene: .
V gene: TRBV5-1
clone size: .
J gene: TRBJ1-4
CDR3 protein: CASSLEGDLGVEKLFF
CDR3 DNA: TGCGCCAGCAGCTTGGAGGGGGACTTAGGGGTAGAAAAACTGTTTTTT

D gene: .
V gene: TRBV7-2
clone size: .
J gene: TRBJ1-2
CDR3 protein: CASSLATASSSYGYTF
CDR3 DNA: TGTGCCAGCAGCTTAGCGACAGCCTCCAGTTCCTATGGCTACACCTTC

D gene: TRBD2
V gene: TRBV7-2
clone size: .
J gene: TRBJ2-1
CDR3 protein: CASSLRGASGNYNEQFF
CDR3 DNA: TGTGCCAGCAGCTTGAGGGGGGCTAGCGGGAATTACAATGAGCAGTTCTTC

D gene: .
V gene: TRBV11-2
clone size: .
J gene: TRBJ2-1
CDR3 protein: CASSRIRGTADPYNEQFF
CDR3 DNA: TGTGCCAGCAGCAGAATTCGGGGGACAGCGGACCCGTACAATGAGCAGTTCTTC

D gene: .
V gene: TRBV15
clone size: .
J gene: TRBJ1-5
CDR3 protein: CATSTGILNQPQHF
CDR3 DNA: TGTGCCACCAGCACCGGGATCTTAAATCAGCCCCAGCATTTT